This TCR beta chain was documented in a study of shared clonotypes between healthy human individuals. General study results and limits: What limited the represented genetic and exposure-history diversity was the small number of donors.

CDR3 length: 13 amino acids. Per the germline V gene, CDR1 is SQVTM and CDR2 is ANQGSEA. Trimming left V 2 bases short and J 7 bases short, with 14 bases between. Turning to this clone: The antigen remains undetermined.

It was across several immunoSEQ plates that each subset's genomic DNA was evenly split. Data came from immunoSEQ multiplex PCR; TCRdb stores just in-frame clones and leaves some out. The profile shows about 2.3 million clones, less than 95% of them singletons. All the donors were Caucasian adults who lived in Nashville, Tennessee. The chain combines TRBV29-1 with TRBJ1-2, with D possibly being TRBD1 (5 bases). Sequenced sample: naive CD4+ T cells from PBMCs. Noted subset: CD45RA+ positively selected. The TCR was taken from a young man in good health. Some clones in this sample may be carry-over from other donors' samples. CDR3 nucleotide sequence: TGCAGCGTTGAACAAGTTCGGGGGTCTGGCTACACCTTC. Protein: CSVEQVRGSGYTF.